In its sample, the clone carrying this TCR beta chain was seen a few times. The data stem from a study of T cells in Graves' hyperthyroidism and ophthalmopathy. What was amplified from RNA transcripts were TCR beta CDR3 regions. With the HTBI primer set, the TCR CDR3 went through a first round of RT-PCR. TCRdb reprocessed the multiplex PCR reads via MiXCR and lists one record per CDR3 protein. Of around 350,000 distinct CDR3 sequences in the sample, around 25% were seen once. Input material: blood. The receptor was derived from a man between 45 and 60 years old with Graves' hyperthyroidism.

CDR3 protein: CASSFPIGTGDYGYTF. For the CDR3, the DNA is TGTGCCAGCAGCTTCCCGATCGGGACAGGGGACTATGGCTACACCTTC. The V call is TRBV5-6, the J call TRBJ1-2; the match to TRBD1 covers 10 bases. This CDR3 is 16 amino acids long. Germline CDR1 and CDR2: SGHDT and YYEEEE. Trimming at V came to 2 bases and at J to 3 bases, leaving 7 bases not matched to a gene.